A selection of T cell receptor beta chains follows, all from one sample in a study of regulatory T cells in long-lasting Graves disease. TCRdb fed the multiplex PCR reads into MiXCR, producing one record per CDR3 protein. Seen here are about 420,000 distinct CDR3 sequences, 15% to 20% observed once, and the top ten hold 20% to 25%. In addition, the sample was reused for a study of T cells in Graves' hyperthyroidism and ophthalmopathy.

The material sequenced was peripheral blood mononuclear cells (PBMCs), taken at new diagnosis, from a patient treated with antithyroid drugs. The receptor source for this set is a woman younger than 30 with Graves disease. Both conserved end residues are part of each CDR3. A D gene is named only where the DNA matches it firmly. Only some rows state a clone size, as once, few, many or a class for expanded clones.

many TRBJ2-7 TRBD1 TRBV11-2 CASSPSGGVAYEQYF TGTGCCAGCAGCCCATCAGGGGGAGTTGCCTACGAGCAGTACTTC
many TRBJ2-1 - TRBV6-1 CASSQGGFGYNEQFF TGTGCCAGCAGCCAAGGAGGGTTCGGGTACAATGAGCAGTTCTTC
many TRBJ2-3 - TRBV4-1 CASSQVARNRADTQYF TGCGCCAGCAGCCAAGTAGCCAGAAACAGGGCAGATACGCAGTATTTT
many TRBJ2-7 TRBD2 TRBV6-5 CASSLSGTSDEQYF TGTGCCAGCAGTTTATCCGGGACTAGCGACGAGCAGTACTTC
many TRBJ1-5 - TRBV20-1 CSASWAGQPQHF TGCAGTGCTAGTTGGGCGGGCCAGCCCCAGCATTTT
few TRBJ2-6 TRBD1 TRBV30 CAWETGTGFSGANVLTF TGTGCCTGGGAGACCGGGACAGGATTCTCTGGGGCCAACGTCCTGACTTTC
many TRBJ2-1 TRBD2 TRBV7-2 CASSRLAGYNEQFF TGTGCCAGCAGCCGACTAGCGGGCTACAATGAGCAGTTCTTC
few TRBJ2-7 - TRBV9 CASSVGSRGEQYF TGTGCCAGCAGCGTAGGGTCTCGGGGTGAGCAGTACTTC
- TRBJ1-2 TRBD1 TRBV7-9 CASSPAPTGTYGYTF TGTGCCAGCAGCCCTGCCCCGACAGGGACCTATGGCTACACCTTC
many TRBJ2-3 - TRBV11-3 CASSLGASASTDTQYF TGTGCCAGCAGCTTAGGGGCTAGCGCTAGCACAGATACGCAGTATTTT
many TRBJ1-1 - TRBV5-5 CASSSWGQVAFF TGTGCCAGCAGCTCATGGGGGCAGGTTGCTTTCTTT
- TRBJ2-5 TRBD1 TRBV6-1 CATRDRQETQYF TGTGCTACCCGGGACAGGCAAGAGACCCAGTACTTC
many TRBJ2-5 - TRBV29-1 CSVPNREKYPETQYF TGCAGCGTTCCAAACCGGGAAAAGTATCCAGAGACCCAGTACTTC
few TRBJ1-6 - TRBV20-1 CSARPWGGPSYNSPLHF TGCAGTGCTAGACCCTGGGGGGGCCCGTCCTATAATTCACCCCTCCACTTT
- TRBJ2-1 - TRBV2 CASGDGNEQFF TGTGCCAGCGGGGACGGGAATGAGCAGTTCTTC
- TRBJ1-3 - TRBV29-1 CSVDQGNGNTIYF TGCAGCGTTGACCAGGGGAATGGAAACACCATATATTTT
many TRBJ1-1 - TRBV20-1 CSAKGGTAIGAFF TGCAGTGCTAAGGGAGGGACGGCAATCGGAGCTTTCTTT
many TRBJ2-7 - TRBV12-3/TRBV12-4 CASSSPVANEQYF TGTGCCAGCAGTTCCCCCGTGGCTAACGAGCAGTACTTC
many TRBJ2-5 TRBD2 TRBV28 CASSAGGIQQTQYF TGTGCCAGCTCCGCGGGGGGGATACAGCAGACCCAGTACTTC
few TRBJ2-3 TRBD2 TRBV6-4 CASRGTPGLASNDLSTDTQYF TGTGCCAGCAGGGGTACTCCGGGACTAGCGTCAAACGATTTAAGCACAGATACGCAGTATTTT
- TRBJ2-2 - TRBV11-2 CASSLGGGKGGELFF TGTGCCAGCAGCTTAGGGGGCGGGAAAGGCGGGGAGCTGTTTTTT
many TRBJ2-1 TRBD2 TRBV11-2 CASSQGLASYNEQFF TGTGCCAGCAGTCAGGGACTAGCCTCCTACAATGAGCAGTTCTTC
- TRBJ2-1 TRBD2 TRBV9 CASLQTSGVSVSYNEQFF TGTGCCAGTCTCCAGACTAGCGGAGTCTCGGTCTCCTACAATGAGCAGTTCTTC
many TRBJ2-5 - TRBV29-1 CSVEETGPSPETQYF TGCAGCGTTGAGGAAACGGGACCCTCCCCCGAGACCCAGTACTTC
many TRBJ2-3 - TRBV12-3/TRBV12-4 CANRLVGTDTQYF TGTGCCAATAGACTAGTCGGCACAGATACGCAGTATTTT
many TRBJ2-7 TRBD2 TRBV27 CASSKARARAGGYEQYF TGTGCCAGCAGTAAGGCTAGAGCGAGAGCGGGAGGATACGAGCAGTACTTC